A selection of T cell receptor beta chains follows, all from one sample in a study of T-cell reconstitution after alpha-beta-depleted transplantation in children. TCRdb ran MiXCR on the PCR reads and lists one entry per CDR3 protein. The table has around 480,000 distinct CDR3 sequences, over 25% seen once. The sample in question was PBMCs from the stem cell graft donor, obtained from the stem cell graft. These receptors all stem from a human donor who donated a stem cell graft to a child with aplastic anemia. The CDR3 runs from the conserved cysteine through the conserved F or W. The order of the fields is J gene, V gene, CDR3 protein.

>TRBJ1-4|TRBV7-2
CASRNKGGNEKLFF
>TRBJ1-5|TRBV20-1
CSAGSPGPGNQPQHF
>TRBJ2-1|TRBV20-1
CSAPYQDQLLLSYNEQFF
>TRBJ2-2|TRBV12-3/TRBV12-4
CASSLNENTGELFF
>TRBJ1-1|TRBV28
CASTRDRWGYTEAFF
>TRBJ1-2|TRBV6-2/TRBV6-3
CASSNQGYGYTF
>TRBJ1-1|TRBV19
CASSNSRGQGSNTEAFF
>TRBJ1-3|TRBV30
CAWSLLLTGGTSGNTIYF
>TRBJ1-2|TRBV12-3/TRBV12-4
CACRGGVGYGYTF
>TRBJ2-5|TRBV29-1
CSVDASGRRRETQYF
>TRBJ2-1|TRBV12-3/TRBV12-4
CASSLVRTGGEQFF
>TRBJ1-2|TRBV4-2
CASSQDTEKGGYTF
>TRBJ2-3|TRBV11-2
CASSLEGLGTQYF
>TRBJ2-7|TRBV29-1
CSVTDSSYEQYF
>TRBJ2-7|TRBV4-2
CASSPRGRSYEQYF
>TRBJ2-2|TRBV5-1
CASSPGGTNTGELFF
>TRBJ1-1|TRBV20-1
CSAPRPGLMDTEAFF
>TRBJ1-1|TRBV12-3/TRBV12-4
CASTHRERAEAFF
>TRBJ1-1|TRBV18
CASSPNLQGADTEAFF
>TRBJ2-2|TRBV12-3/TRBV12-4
CASSGQSWTGELFF
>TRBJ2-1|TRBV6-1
CASSPGEPGRTKQFF
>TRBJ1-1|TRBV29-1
CSVEEGTGGTEAFF
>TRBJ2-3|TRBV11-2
CASSSFPSGASTDTQYF
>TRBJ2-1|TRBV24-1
CATTGLRQLLEDGNEQFF
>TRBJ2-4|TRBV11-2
CASSLHYRVPKNIQYF
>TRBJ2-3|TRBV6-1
CASSESPTSEHTDTQYF
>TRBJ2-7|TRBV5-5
CASSYGTSLSYEQYF
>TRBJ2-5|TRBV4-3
CASSQGDSDQETQYF
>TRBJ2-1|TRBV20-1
CSASRQGYFYEQFF
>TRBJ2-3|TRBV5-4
CASSSPQWDTQYF
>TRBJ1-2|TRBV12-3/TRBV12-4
CASSLEAGGGYTF
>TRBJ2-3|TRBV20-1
CSAERGGGATDTQYF
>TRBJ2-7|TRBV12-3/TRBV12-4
CASKLAAEIPYEQYF
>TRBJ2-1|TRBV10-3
CAIRGTSAHEQFF
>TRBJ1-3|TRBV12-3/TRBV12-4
CASSFARAGNTIYF
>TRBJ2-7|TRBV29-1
CSVDLAGGYEQYF
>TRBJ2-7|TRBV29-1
CSVRGSLYEQYF
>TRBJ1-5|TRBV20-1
CSARTGFNSNQPQHF
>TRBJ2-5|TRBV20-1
CSARVTRHETQYF
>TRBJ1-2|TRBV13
CASSRSGGVQDYGYTF
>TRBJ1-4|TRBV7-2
CASSARQGAVEKLFF
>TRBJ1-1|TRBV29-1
CSVEDWQGGTEAFF
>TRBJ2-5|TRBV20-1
CSARGTKRETQYF
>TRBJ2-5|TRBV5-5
CASSPRDRFPQYF
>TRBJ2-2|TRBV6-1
CASSPKMEILTGELFF
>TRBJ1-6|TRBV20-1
CSARGTRRVSSYNSHLHF
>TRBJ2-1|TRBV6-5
CASSYTTDNNEQFF
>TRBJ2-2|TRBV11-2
CASNKEGLDGGELFF
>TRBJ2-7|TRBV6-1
CASSGTDQIIYEQYF
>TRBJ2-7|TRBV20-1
CSASRPGSSYEQYF
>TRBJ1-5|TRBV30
CAWSVRGAGPQHF
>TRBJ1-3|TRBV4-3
CASSQEPGSGNTIYF
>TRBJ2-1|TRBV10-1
CASRVYNEQFF
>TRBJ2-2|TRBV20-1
CSARPASATGELFF
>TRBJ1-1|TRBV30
CAWGKGAHEAFF
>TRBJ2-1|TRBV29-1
CSVGFAGDFNEQFF
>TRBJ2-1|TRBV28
CASSLSGREAYNEQFF
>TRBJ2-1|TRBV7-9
CASSGVAGVHDEQFF
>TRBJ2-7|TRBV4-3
CASSQVTGSYEQYF
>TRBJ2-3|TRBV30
CAWSLHRTSGSTDTQYF